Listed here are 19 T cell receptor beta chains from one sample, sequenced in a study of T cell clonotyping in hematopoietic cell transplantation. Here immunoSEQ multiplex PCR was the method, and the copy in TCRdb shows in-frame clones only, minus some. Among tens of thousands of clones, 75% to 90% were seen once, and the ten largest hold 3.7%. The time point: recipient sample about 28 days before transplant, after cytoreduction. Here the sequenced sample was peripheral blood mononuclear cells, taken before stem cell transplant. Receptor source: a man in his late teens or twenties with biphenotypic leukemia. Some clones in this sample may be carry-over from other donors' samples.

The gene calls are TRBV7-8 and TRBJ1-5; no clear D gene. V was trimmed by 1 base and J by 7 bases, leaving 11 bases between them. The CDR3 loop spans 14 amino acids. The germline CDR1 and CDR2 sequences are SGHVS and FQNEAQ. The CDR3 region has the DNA TGTGCCAGCAGCTTAGTGGGAGCGAGCCAGCCCCAGCATTTT. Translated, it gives CASSLVGASQPQHF. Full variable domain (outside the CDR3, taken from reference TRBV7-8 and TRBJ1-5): GAGVSQSPRYKVAKRGQDVALRCDPISGHVSLFWYQQALGQGPEFLTYFQNEAQLDKSGLPSDRFFAERPEGSVSTLKIQRTQQEDSAVYLCASSLVGASQPQHFGDGTRLSIL.

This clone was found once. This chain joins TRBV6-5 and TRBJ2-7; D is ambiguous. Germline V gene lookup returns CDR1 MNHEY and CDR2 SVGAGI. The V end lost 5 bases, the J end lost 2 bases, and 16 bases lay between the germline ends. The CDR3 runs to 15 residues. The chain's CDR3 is CASSKQSQSAYEQYF. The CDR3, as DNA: TGTGCCAGCAGTAAGCAGAGCCAAAGCGCCTACGAGCAGTACTTC.

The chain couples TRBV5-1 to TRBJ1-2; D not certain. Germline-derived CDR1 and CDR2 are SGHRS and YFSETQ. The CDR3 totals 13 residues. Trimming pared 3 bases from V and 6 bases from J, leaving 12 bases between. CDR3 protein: CASSSGLSDGYTF. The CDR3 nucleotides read TGCGCCAGCAGCTCTGGACTATCGGATGGCTACACCTTC. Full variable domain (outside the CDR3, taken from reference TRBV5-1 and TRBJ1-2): KAGVTQTPRYLIKTRGQQVTLSCSPISGHRSVSWYQQTPGQGLQFLFEYFSETQRNKGNFPGRFSGRQFSNSRSEMNVSTLELGDSALYLCASSSGLSDGYTFGSGTRLTVV.

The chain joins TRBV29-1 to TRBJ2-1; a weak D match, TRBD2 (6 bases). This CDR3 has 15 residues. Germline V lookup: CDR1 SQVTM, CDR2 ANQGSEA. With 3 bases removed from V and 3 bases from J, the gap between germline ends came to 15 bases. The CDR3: CSVDEGLGGYNEQFF. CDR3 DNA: TGCAGCGTTGATGAAGGGCTGGGGGGCTACAATGAGCAGTTCTTC.

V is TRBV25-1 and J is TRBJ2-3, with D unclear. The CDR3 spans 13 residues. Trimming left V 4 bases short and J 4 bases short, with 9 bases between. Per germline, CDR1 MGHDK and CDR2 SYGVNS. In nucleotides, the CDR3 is TGTGCCAGCAGTGCCCTGGCGGCAGATACGCAGTATTTT. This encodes CASSALAADTQYF.

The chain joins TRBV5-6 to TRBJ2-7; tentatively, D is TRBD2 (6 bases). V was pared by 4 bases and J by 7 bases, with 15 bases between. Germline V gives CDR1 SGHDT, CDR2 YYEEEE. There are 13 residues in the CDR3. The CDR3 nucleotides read TGTGCCAGCAGCCCGGAGGGGAGTTGGGAGCAGTACTTC. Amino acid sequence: CASSPEGSWEQYF.

CDR3 protein: CASSLTGLSANTGELFF. The CDR3, as DNA: TGTGCCAGCAGTTTAACCGGACTGAGCGCGAACACCGGGGAGCTGTTTTTT. This rearrangement joins TRBV27 to TRBJ2-2, with D tentatively TRBD2 (5 bases). The CDR3 has 17 residues. Per the germline V gene, CDR1 is MNHEY and CDR2 is SMNVEV (reference sequence). Deletions cut 2 bases from V and 0 bases from J, with 13 bases between.

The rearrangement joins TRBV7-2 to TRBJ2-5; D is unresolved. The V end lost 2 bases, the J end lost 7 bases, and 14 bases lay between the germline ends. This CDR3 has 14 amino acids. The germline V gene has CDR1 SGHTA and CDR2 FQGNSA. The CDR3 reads CASSLQGAWGTQYF. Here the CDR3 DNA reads TGTGCCAGCAGCTTACAAGGCGCTTGGGGGACCCAGTACTTC.

The chain's CDR3 is CASSSIGRAKTQYF. The CDR3 DNA reads TGTGCCAGCAGTTCCATCGGGAGGGCCAAGACGCAGTATTTT. This chain links TRBV6-5 with TRBJ2-3, with 8 nucleotides matching TRBD2. Germline V lookup: CDR1 MNHEY, CDR2 SVGAGI. The V gene end was trimmed by 4 bases and the J gene end by 9 bases; junction bases not matched to a gene: 9. The CDR3 consists of 14 residues.

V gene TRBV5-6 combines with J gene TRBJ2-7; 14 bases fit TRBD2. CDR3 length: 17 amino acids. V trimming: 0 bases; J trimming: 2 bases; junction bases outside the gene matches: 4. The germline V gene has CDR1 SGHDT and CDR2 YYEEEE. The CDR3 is CASSLGLAGGRPYEQYF. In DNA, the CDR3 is TGTGCCAGCAGCTTGGGACTAGCGGGAGGGCGCCCCTACGAGCAGTACTTC.

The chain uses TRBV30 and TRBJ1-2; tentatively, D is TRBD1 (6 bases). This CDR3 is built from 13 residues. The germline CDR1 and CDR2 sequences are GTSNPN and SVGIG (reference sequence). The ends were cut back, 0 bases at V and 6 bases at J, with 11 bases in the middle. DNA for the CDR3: TGTGCCTGGAGTGTAGCCCAGGGGAATGGCTACACCTTC. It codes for CAWSVAQGNGYTF.

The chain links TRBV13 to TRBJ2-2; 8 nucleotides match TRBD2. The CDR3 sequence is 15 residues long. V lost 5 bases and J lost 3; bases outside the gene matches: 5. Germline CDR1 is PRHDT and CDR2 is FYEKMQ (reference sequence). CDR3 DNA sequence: TGTGCCAGCAGCACGGGGGGGAGCGACACCGGGGAGCTGTTTTTT. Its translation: CASSTGGSDTGELFF. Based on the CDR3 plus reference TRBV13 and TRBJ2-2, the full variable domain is AAGVIQSPRHLIKEKRETATLKCYPIPRHDTVYWYQQGPGQDPQFLISFYEKMQSDKGSIPDRFSAQQFSDYHSELNMSSLELGDSALYFCASSTGGSDTGELFFGEGSRLTVL.

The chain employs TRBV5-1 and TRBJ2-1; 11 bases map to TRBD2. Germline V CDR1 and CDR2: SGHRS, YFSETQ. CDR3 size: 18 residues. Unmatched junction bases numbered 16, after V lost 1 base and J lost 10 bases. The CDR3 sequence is CASSLSTLAGGRGSEQFF. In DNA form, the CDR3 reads TGCGCCAGCAGCTTGTCTACGCTAGCGGGGGGCCGGGGGTCGGAGCAGTTCTTC.

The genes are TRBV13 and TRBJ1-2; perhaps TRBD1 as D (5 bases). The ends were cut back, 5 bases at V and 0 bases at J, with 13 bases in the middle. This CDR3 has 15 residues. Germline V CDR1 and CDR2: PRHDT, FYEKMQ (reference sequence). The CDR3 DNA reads TGTGCCAGCAGCGAAGGGGCCAATACTAACTATGGCTACACCTTC. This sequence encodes CASSEGANTNYGYTF.

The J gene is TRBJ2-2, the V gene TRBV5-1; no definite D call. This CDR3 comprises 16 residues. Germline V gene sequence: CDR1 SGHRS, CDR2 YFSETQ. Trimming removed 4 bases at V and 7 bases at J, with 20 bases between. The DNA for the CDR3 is TGCGCCAGCAGCCAACCGGGTCAATCGCGGAACGGGGAGCTGTTTTTT. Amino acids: CASSQPGQSRNGELFF.

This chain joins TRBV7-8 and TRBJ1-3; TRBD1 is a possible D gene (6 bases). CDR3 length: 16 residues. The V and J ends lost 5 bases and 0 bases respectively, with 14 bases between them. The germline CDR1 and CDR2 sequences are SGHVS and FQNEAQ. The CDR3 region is CASSHRTDLSGNTIYF. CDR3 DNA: TGTGCCAGCAGCCATCGGACAGACCTCTCTGGAAACACCATATATTTT.

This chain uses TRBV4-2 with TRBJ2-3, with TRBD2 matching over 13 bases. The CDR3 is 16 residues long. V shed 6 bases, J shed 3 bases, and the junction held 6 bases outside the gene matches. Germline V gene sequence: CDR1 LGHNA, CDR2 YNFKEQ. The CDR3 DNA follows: TGTGCCAGCAGGGACGGGACTAGCGGGACTACAGATACGCAGTATTTT. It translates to CASRDGTSGTTDTQYF.

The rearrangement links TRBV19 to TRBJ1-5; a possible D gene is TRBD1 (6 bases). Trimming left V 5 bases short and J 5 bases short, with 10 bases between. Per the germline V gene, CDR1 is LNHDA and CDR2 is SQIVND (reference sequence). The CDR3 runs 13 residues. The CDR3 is CASSRDKYQPQHF. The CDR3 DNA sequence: TGTGCCAGTAGTCGGGACAAGTATCAGCCCCAGCATTTT. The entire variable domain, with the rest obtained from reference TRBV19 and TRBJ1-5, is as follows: DGGITQSPKYLFRKEGQNVTLSCEQNLNHDAMYWYRQDPGQGLRLIYYSQIVNDFQKGDIAEGYSVSREKKESFPLTVTSAQKNPTAFYLCASSRDKYQPQHFGDGTRLSIL.

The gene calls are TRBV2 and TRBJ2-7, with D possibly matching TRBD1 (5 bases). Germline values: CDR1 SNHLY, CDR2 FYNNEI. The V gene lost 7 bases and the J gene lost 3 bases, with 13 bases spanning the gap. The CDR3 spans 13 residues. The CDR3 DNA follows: TGTGCCAGCACCCCACAGGCAGTCTACGAGCAGTACTTC. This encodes CASTPQAVYEQYF.